This T cell receptor (beta chain) came from a study of cytomegalovirus exposure and HLA in healthy donors. V lost 6 bases to trimming and J lost 6 bases; unmatched junction nucleotides: 4. CDR3 length: 14 amino acids. Germline CDR1 reads MNHEY; CDR2 reads SMNVEV (reference sequence). Primers included in the PCR were 60 Vbeta and 13 Jbeta primers. The assay was immunoSEQ multiplex PCR, and TCRdb's table has in-frame clones only and misses some. The sample records about 160,000 clones, 70% to 85% being singletons. Comments on this clone: Its antigen is currently unknown.

General observations from the study: Rarity characterized most TCR sequences, yet some public TCRs appeared in many donors. Specificity for CMV antigens was confirmed in vitro for a few of the CMV-associated chains. Serostatus for CMV was the only available immune exposure information.

The sequenced sample was PBMCs. The V gene is TRBV27, the J gene TRBJ2-1, with TRBD2 matching 11 bases. The sequence came from a man aged 45-65 years in good health and CMV-seropositive. The CDR3 DNA follows: TGTGCCAGCAGCTTAGCGGGGGGGACCAATGAGCAGTTCTTC. Amino acids: CASSLAGGTNEQFF.